This T cell receptor beta chain was found in a study of blood T cell repertoires in COVID-19. TCRdb's copy holds only in-frame clones and misses some; the assay was immunoSEQ multiplex PCR. Of fewer than 250,000 clones listed, roughly 84% are singletons. It was during active infection that Seattle patients were enrolled and then longitudinally followed. Trimming removed 0 bases from V and 11 bases from J, with 13 bases in between. The CDR3 length is 13 residues. CDR1 and CDR2 (germline): KGHSY, FQNENV. The receptor was isolated from a woman older than 75 with COVID-19, enrolled during active disease. The V call is TRBV16, the J call TRBJ1-1, with D possibly being TRBD1 (5 bases). The specimen sequenced was peripheral blood. This CDR3 is CASSQSPGGRAFF. The CDR3 nucleotides read TGTGCCAGCAGCCAATCTCCGGGGGGACGGGCTTTCTTT.